These 17 T cell receptor beta chains were all obtained from the same sample, sequenced in a study of naive and memory T cell subsets. Adult healthy volunteers gave 2.5 ml peripheral blood for whole-blood RNA. Alpha and beta constant region primers primed reverse transcription for blood and skin samples. MiXCR, applied by TCRdb to the 5' RACE reads, yields one record per CDR3 protein. Of about 22,000 distinct CDR3 sequences in the sample, around 4% were seen once. All receptors come from a male donor in good health.

V gene TRBV11-2 combines with J gene TRBJ1-5; tentatively, D is TRBD1 (6 bases). The CDR3 spans 13 residues. The germline V gene has CDR1 SGHAT and CDR2 FQNNGV. With 2 bases removed from V and 6 bases from J, the gap between germline ends came to 8 bases. The CDR3 region is CASSLQGSQPQHF. In DNA, the CDR3 is TGTGCCAGCAGCTTACAGGGGAGTCAGCCCCAGCATTTT.

This clonotype showed up many times. V is TRBV4-1 and J is TRBJ2-1; TRBD2 might be the D (5 bases). Per the germline V gene, CDR1 is MGHRA and CDR2 is YSYEKL. V was pared by 5 bases and J by 4 bases, with 18 bases between. The CDR3 totals 16 residues. In DNA, the CDR3 is TGCGCCAGCAGCTATAACCGGGATTCCCCTTACAATGAGCAGTTCTTC. This translates into CASSYNRDSPYNEQFF.

The sample holds many counts of this clonotype. The CDR3 DNA reads TGCGCCAGCAGCCAGGGCCCGGGAGCAGTAGCCTATGGCTACACCTTC. Protein sequence: CASSQGPGAVAYGYTF. The chain joins TRBV4-3 to TRBJ1-2; the D is unclear. CDR3 length equals 16 residues. Trimming removed 3 bases at V and 4 bases at J, with 18 bases between. Germline loops: CDR1 LGHNA, CDR2 YSLEER.

This clonotype was picked up many times. V is TRBV7-9 and J is TRBJ2-1; possibly TRBD2 for D (5 bases). Germline loops: CDR1 SEHNR, CDR2 FQNEAQ (reference sequence). CDR3 length: 17 amino acids. V was trimmed by 5 bases and J by 3 bases, leaving 20 bases between them. The CDR3 protein is CASSRKAAGVSYNEQFF. CDR3 coding DNA: TGTGCCAGCAGCCGCAAGGCCGCGGGCGTAAGCTACAATGAGCAGTTCTTC.

Many counts were recorded for this clonotype. The V and J genes are TRBV19 and TRBJ1-5; D remains unclear. The CDR3 consists of 12 residues. The germline gives CDR1 LNHDA, CDR2 SQIVND (reference sequence). V was pared by 3 bases and J by 5 bases, with 5 bases between. The CDR3 DNA reads TGTGCCAGTAGTATGCTCGATCAGCCCCAGCATTTT. Amino acid sequence: CASSMLDQPQHF.

This clonotype showed up many times. CDR3 in amino acids: CSVEVDGPFSGNTIYF. DNA for the CDR3: TGCAGCGTTGAAGTTGACGGGCCTTTCTCTGGAAACACCATATATTTT. The V gene is TRBV29-1, the J gene TRBJ1-3; D not resolved. The CDR3 is made up of 16 amino acids. V lost 1 base and J lost 0, with 13 bases in between. Germline values: CDR1 SQVTM, CDR2 ANQGSEA. The variable domain in full, completed from reference TRBV29-1 and TRBJ1-3, reads SAVISQKPSRDICQRGTSLTIQCQVDSQVTMMFWYRQQPGQSLTLIATANQGSEATYESGFVIDKFPISRPNLTFSTLTVSNMSPEDSSIYLCSVEVDGPFSGNTIYFGEGSWLTVV.

This clonotype was observed at least ten times. V and J are TRBV27 and TRBJ2-7; the D call may be TRBD1 or TRBD2 (5 bases each). V was shortened by 10 bases and J by 3 bases, with 10 bases between the two germline ends. This CDR3 has 11 residues. CDR1 is MNHEY, CDR2 SMNVEV, per germline (reference sequence). Here the CDR3 DNA reads TGTGCCACCTGGGGGAACTACGAGCAGTACTTC. The encoded protein is CATWGNYEQYF.

This clonotype was detected ten times or more. The J gene is TRBJ2-7, the V gene TRBV4-1, with 13 nucleotides matching TRBD2. The CDR3 loop spans 16 amino acids. Unmatched junction bases numbered 2, after V lost 0 bases and J lost 3 bases. The germline gives CDR1 MGHRA, CDR2 YSYEKL. The CDR3 reads CASSQDGLAGVYEQYF. As DNA, the CDR3 is TGCGCCAGCAGCCAAGATGGACTAGCGGGAGTCTACGAGCAGTACTTC.

This clonotype was picked up many times. The rearrangement links TRBV7-2 to TRBJ1-2; the D gene is possibly TRBD1 (6 bases). CDR3 length: 15 amino acids. Germline V gives CDR1 SGHTA, CDR2 FQGNSA. V was cut by 4 bases and J by 1 base, with 13 bases left in between. The CDR3 is CASSSRQEINYGYTF. The CDR3, as DNA: TGTGCCAGCAGCTCACGACAGGAGATTAACTATGGCTACACCTTC. The complete variable domain, with remaining parts taken from reference TRBV7-2 and TRBJ1-2, reads GAGVSQSPSNKVTEKGKDVELRCDPISGHTALYWYRQSLGQGLEFLIYFQGNSAPDKSGLPSDRFSAERTGGSVSTLTIQRTQQEDSAVYLCASSSRQEINYGYTFGSGTRLTVV.

At least ten counts were recorded for this clonotype. The V gene is TRBV14, the J gene TRBJ1-1; perhaps TRBD1 as D (6 bases). CDR3 size: 15 residues. The ends were cut back, 0 bases at V and 7 bases at J, with 15 bases in the middle. Germline V CDR1 and CDR2: SGHDN, FVKESK. For the CDR3, the DNA is TGTGCCAGCAGCCAAGATCTGGGGGGCGCAGGTGAAGCTTTCTTT. It codes for CASSQDLGGAGEAFF. The whole variable domain, remainder taken from reference TRBV14 and TRBJ1-1, is EAGVTQFPSHSVIEKGQTVTLRCDPISGHDNLYWYRRVMGKEIKFLLHFVKESKQDESGMPNNRFLAERTGGTYSTLKVQPAELEDSGVYFCASSQDLGGAGEAFFGQGTRLTVV.

This clonotype was found many times. The chain employs TRBV28 and TRBJ2-7; perhaps TRBD2 as D (5 bases). Trimming removed 7 bases at V and 7 bases at J, with 23 bases between. This CDR3 has 15 residues. The germline V gene encodes CDR1 MDHEN and CDR2 SYDVKM. For the CDR3, the DNA is TGTGCCAGCAACCTACCCGCTAAGCGGAACGGGGAGCAGTACTTC. Translated: CASNLPAKRNGEQYF.

The table lists this clonotype with many counts. The rearrangement uses TRBV12-3 or TRBV12-4 and TRBJ1-6; no definite D call. V lost 3 bases and J lost 2, with 8 bases in between. There are 15 residues in the CDR3. The CDR3 loop reads CASSFHTTYNSPLHF. Written as DNA, the CDR3 is TGTGCCAGCAGTTTTCATACTACCTATAATTCACCCCTCCACTTT.

This clonotype was seen repeatedly, ten times or more. The chain has TRBV11-3 and TRBJ1-1, with D unclear. Trimming removed 2 bases from V and 7 bases from J, with 8 bases in between. CDR3 length equals 12 residues. Germline V gives CDR1 SGHNT, CDR2 YENEEA. The CDR3 loop reads CASSLSGGEAFF. In DNA, the CDR3 is TGTGCCAGCAGCTTAAGCGGCGGTGAAGCTTTCTTT.

This clonotype was picked up many times. The CDR3 DNA reads as TGCAGTGCTAGTAGGCAGTCCCAAGAGACCCAGTACTTC. Translating it yields CSASRQSQETQYF. This chain connects TRBV20-1 to TRBJ2-5, with no clear D. Germline V gene data show CDR1 as DFQATT and CDR2 as SNEGSKA (reference sequence). The CDR3 extends over 13 amino acids. Trimming left V 3 bases short and J 1 base short, with 9 bases between.

This clonotype was seen ten or more times. V and J are TRBV12-3 or TRBV12-4 and TRBJ1-6; no definite D call. The CDR3 runs to 15 residues. V was cut by 6 bases and J by 7 bases, with 16 bases left in between. Here the CDR3 reads CASRTTGSYNSPLHF. In DNA form, the CDR3 reads TGTGCCAGCAGAACTACCGGGTCGTACAATTCACCCCTCCACTTT.

This clonotype was observed many times. This chain uses TRBV7-9 with TRBJ2-2, with 7 bases aligning to TRBD1. CDR1 is SEHNR, CDR2 FQNEAQ, per germline (reference sequence). V shed 5 bases, J shed 1 base, and the junction held 7 bases outside the gene matches. CDR3 length: 16 residues. Here the CDR3 reads CASSRRQGMNTGELFF. CDR3 DNA: TGTGCCAGCAGCCGTCGACAGGGCATGAACACCGGGGAGCTGTTTTTT.

The CDR3: CASSLVGTVGPFFNEQFF. The CDR3 nucleotides are TGTGCCAGCAGCTTGGTTGGGACGGTGGGACCCTTTTTCAATGAGCAGTTCTTC. The chain uses TRBV5-6 and TRBJ2-1, with D perhaps being TRBD1 or TRBD2 (5 bases each). Trimming shortened V by 0 bases and J by 6 bases, and 22 bases separated the two germline ends. Germline V lookup: CDR1 SGHDT, CDR2 YYEEEE. The CDR3 covers 18 residues. The whole variable domain, remainder taken from reference TRBV5-6 and TRBJ2-1, is DAGVTQSPTHLIKTRGQQVTLRCSPKSGHDTVSWYQQALGQGPQFIFQYYEEEERQRGNFPDRFSGHQFPNYSSELNVNALLLGDSALYLCASSLVGTVGPFFNEQFFGPGTRLTVL.